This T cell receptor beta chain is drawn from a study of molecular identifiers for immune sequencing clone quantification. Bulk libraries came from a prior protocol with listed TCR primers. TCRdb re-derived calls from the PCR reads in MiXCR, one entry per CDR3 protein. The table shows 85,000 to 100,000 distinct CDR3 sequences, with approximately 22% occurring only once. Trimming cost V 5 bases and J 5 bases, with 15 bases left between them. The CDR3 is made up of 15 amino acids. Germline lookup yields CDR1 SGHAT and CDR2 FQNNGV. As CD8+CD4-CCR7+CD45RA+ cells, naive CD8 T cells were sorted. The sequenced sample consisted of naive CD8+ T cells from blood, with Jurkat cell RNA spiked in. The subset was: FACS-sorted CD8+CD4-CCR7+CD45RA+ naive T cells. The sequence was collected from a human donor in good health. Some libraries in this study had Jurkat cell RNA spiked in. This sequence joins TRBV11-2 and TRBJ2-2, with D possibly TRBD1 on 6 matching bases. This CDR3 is CASSNWTVTTGELFF. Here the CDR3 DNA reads TGTGCCAGCAGCAACTGGACAGTTACTACCGGGGAGCTGTTTTTT.